The present T cell receptor (beta chain) was sequenced within a study of cytomegalovirus exposure and HLA in healthy donors. This clone is identified as medium-sized from frequency. PCR was performed using 60 Vbeta and 13 Jbeta primers. TCRdb's copy holds only in-frame clones and misses some; the assay was immunoSEQ multiplex PCR. The listing records tens of thousands of clones. From germline, CDR1 is KGHSH and CDR2 LQKENI. The length of the CDR3 is 12 residues. The junction had 1 base not matched to a gene; V was cut back by 3 bases and J by 6 bases. Sequenced sample: PBMCs. This sequence was found in a woman aged 35 to 49 in good health and CMV-seropositive. This chain connects TRBV18 to TRBJ1-1, with 7 bases fitting TRBD1. The CDR3 nucleotides read TGTGCCAGCTCACCGCAGGGGGCTGAAGCTTTCTTT. Protein sequence: CASSPQGAEAFF.